The TCR beta chain described here comes from a study of metastatic and nonmetastatic thyroid tumors. The wider study: Repertoires from blood and tumor or nodule tissue of malignant and benign thyroid patients were compared.

Germline lookup yields CDR1 LNHNV and CDR2 YYDKDF (reference sequence). The CDR3 spans 15 residues. Trimming took 5 bases from V and 2 from J, leaving 10 bases between them. Before thyroid surgery, none of the patients had received any treatment. Only a few counts were recorded for this clone. As yet, its antigen is unknown. The study's findings and limits: Benign nodules were reported to have significantly lower TCR beta diversity than malignant thyroid tumors, in blood and tumor.

Through MiXCR, TCRdb re-clonotyped the PCR reads. The sample has just under 45,000 clones, 3% to 3.5% seen once. This rearrangement joins TRBV15 to TRBJ2-6; tentative D call: TRBD1 (5 bases). Sequencing was done on a sample of blood. The receptor was isolated from a female donor with papillary thyroid cancer or a benign thyroid nodule (not recorded which). Some clones in this sample may be carry-over from other donors' samples. CDR3 loop: CATSSHRTGANVLTF. CDR3 DNA sequence: TGTGCCACCAGCTCCCACAGGACTGGGGCCAACGTCCTGACTTTC. Looking up the rest from reference TRBV15 and TRBJ2-6 gives the full variable domain: DAMVIQNPRYQVTQFGKPVTLSCSQTLNHNVMYWYQQKSSQAPKLLFHYYDKDFNNEADTPDNFQSRRPNTSFCFLDIRSPGLGDTAMYLCATSSHRTGANVLTFGAGSRLTVL.